The 32 T cell receptor beta chains below come from one sample, sequenced in a study of T cell responses to AZD1222 COVID-19 vaccine. Profiled with immunoSEQ multiplex PCR; TCRdb holds only in-frame clones, not every one. The sample has some 87,000 clones; 91% are singletons. This specimen consisted of peripheral blood, obtained on day 0 of MenACWY control vaccination. The receptors come from an adult in good health.

The rearrangement links TRBV27 to TRBJ2-3; D unclear. In germline, CDR1 is MNHEY, CDR2 SMNVEV (reference sequence). The CDR3 sequence is 13 residues long. Trimming cost V 3 bases and J 1 base, with 5 bases left between them. CDR3 region: CASSLYGTDTQYF. The CDR3, as DNA: TGTGCCAGCAGTTTGTACGGCACAGATACGCAGTATTTT.

The V gene is TRBV10-1, the J gene TRBJ2-1; D tentatively reads TRBD1 or TRBD2 (6 bases each). Germline CDR1 and CDR2: WNHNN and SYGVQD (reference sequence). The CDR3 covers 16 residues. V lost 4 bases and J lost 6, with 19 bases in between. CDR3 DNA sequence: TGCGCCAGCAGTGGGGTCGGGGGCTCCCCTCTCAATGAGCAGTTCTTC. Translation gives CASSGVGGSPLNEQFF.

Only one count was recorded for this clone. The chain links TRBV12-3 or TRBV12-4 to TRBJ2-7; 9 bases are a match to TRBD2. After removal of 6 bases from V and 0 bases from J, the junction contained 0 bases not matched to a gene. The CDR3 contains 13 residues. DNA of the CDR3: TGTGCCAGCAGGACTAGCGGCTCCTACGAGCAGTACTTC. It specifies CASRTSGSYEQYF.

This clone was found once. The V and J genes are TRBV18 and TRBJ2-7, with 8 positions matching TRBD1. This CDR3 is 15 amino acids long. The trim removed 5 bases at V and 2 bases at J, leaving 8 bases unmatched. Looked up from germline, CDR1 is KGHSH and CDR2 is LQKENI. Written as DNA, the CDR3 is TGTGCCAGCTCATTGAACAGGGGGTCTCCCTACGAGCAGTACTTC. As protein: CASSLNRGSPYEQYF.

J is TRBJ1-2 and V is TRBV28, with a tentative D call TRBD1 (5 bases). This CDR3 has 14 amino acids. Between the trimmed V and J ends, which lost 6 bases and 4 bases, there was a span of 15 bases. Germline V CDR1 and CDR2: MDHEN, SYDVKM. CDR3 in amino acids: CASSPEGKAYGYTF. CDR3 sequence (DNA): TGTGCCAGCAGCCCGGAGGGGAAGGCCTATGGCTACACCTTC.

The V call is TRBV28, the J call TRBJ1-5, with a possible D match to TRBD1 (6 bases). From germline, CDR1 is MDHEN and CDR2 SYDVKM. The CDR3 contains 14 residues. Trimming shortened V by 10 bases and J by 2 bases, and 15 bases separated the two germline ends. The CDR3 sequence: CATAGGGGNQPQHF. For the CDR3, the DNA is TGTGCCACCGCGGGGGGGGGCGGCAATCAGCCCCAGCATTTT.

This chain uses TRBV3-1 (or the pseudogene TRBV3-2) with TRBJ2-5; D ambiguous. V lost 0 bases, J lost 7 bases, and 6 bases lay in between. Germline V CDR1 and CDR2: LGHDT, YNNKEL (reference sequence). The CDR3 has 12 amino acids. This CDR3 is CASSQDRVTQYF. Here the CDR3 DNA reads TGTGCCAGCAGCCAAGATCGGGTGACCCAGTACTTC.

The chain couples TRBV28 to TRBJ2-3; 9 nucleotides match TRBD2. In germline, CDR1 is MDHEN, CDR2 SYDVKM. The CDR3 covers 16 residues. The ends lost 6 bases at V and 2 bases at J; junction bases unmatched: 9. The CDR3 nucleotides are TGTGCCAGCAGCCGCCCACCTAGCGGGACCACAGATACGCAGTATTTT. Amino acids: CASSRPPSGTTDTQYF. Combining the CDR3 with reference TRBV28 and TRBJ2-3 gives the whole variable domain DVKVTQSSRYLVKRTGEKVFLECVQDMDHENMFWYRQDPGLGLRLIYFSYDVKMKEKGDIPEGYSVSREKKERFSLILESASTNQTSMYLCASSRPPSGTTDTQYFGPGTRLTVL.

The chain has TRBV28 and TRBJ1-1, with D maybe TRBD1 (6 bases). The CDR3 is made up of 15 amino acids. Germline CDR1 reads MDHEN; CDR2 reads SYDVKM. Deletions cut 8 bases from V and 1 base from J, with 17 bases between. In nucleotides, the CDR3 is TGTGCCAGCCCTAAAGGGCAGGGGAGGAACACTGAAGCTTTCTTT. Its translation: CASPKGQGRNTEAFF.

The V and J genes are TRBV29-1 and TRBJ2-1; 7 bases agree with TRBD1. V shed 7 bases, J shed 0 bases, and the junction held 18 bases outside the gene matches. CDR3 size: 18 residues. Germline lookup yields CDR1 SQVTM and CDR2 ANQGSEA. CDR3 in DNA: TGCAGCGCGGCCCTAGACAGGGAAAAACTGAGCTCCTACAATGAGCAGTTCTTC. Residues: CSAALDREKLSSYNEQFF.

CDR3 in amino acids: CASSGGQGAYSNQPQHF. Here the CDR3 DNA reads TGTGCCAGCAGTGGGGGACAGGGAGCCTATAGCAATCAGCCCCAGCATTTT. V gene TRBV28 combines with J gene TRBJ1-5; TRBD1 agrees at 9 bases. Germline-derived CDR1 and CDR2 are MDHEN and SYDVKM. The length of the CDR3 is 17 residues. J gave up 0 bases and V 5 bases, and 8 bases lay outside the gene matches.

The chain couples TRBV23-1 to TRBJ1-5; D not resolved. TRBV23-1 is assigned to the ORF class and has an uncertain function. V lost 0 bases to trimming and J lost 9 bases, with 6 bases between them. The CDR3 runs 12 residues. CDR3 sequence reads: CASSQSGGPQHF. CDR3 in DNA: TGCGCCAGCAGTCAATCGGGCGGGCCCCAGCATTTT.

V gene TRBV28 combines with J gene TRBJ2-1; the D is unclear. V lost 5 bases and J 9 bases, leaving 8 bases between the germline ends. The V gene's germline CDR1 is MDHEN and CDR2 SYDVKM. The CDR3 runs 11 residues. The CDR3 DNA follows: TGTGCCAGCAGTCTCTCTCGTGAGCAGTTCTTC. This sequence encodes CASSLSREQFF. The entire variable domain, with the rest obtained from reference TRBV28 and TRBJ2-1, is as follows: DVKVTQSSRYLVKRTGEKVFLECVQDMDHENMFWYRQDPGLGLRLIYFSYDVKMKEKGDIPEGYSVSREKKERFSLILESASTNQTSMYLCASSLSREQFFGPGTRLTVL.

This clone occurred once. The chain employs TRBV4-3 and TRBJ1-4; 7 bases line up with TRBD1. Germline lookup yields CDR1 LGHNA and CDR2 YSLEER. J was trimmed by 5 bases and V by 3 bases; bases with no gene match: 9. The CDR3 is 16 amino acids. The CDR3 DNA follows: TGCGCCAGCAGCCAGGACGTGGGGACAGTAAATGAAAAACTGTTTTTT. Encoded protein: CASSQDVGTVNEKLFF.

CDR3 nucleotide sequence: TGTGCCAGCAGCTTAATTGGAGGGGGAACAGATACGCAGTATTTT. Protein product: CASSLIGGGTDTQYF. The J gene is TRBJ2-3, the V gene TRBV7-2, with D possibly being TRBD1 or TRBD2 (6 bases each). Trimming shortened V by 2 bases and J by 3 bases, and 12 bases separated the two germline ends. This CDR3 has 15 amino acids. The V gene's germline CDR1 is SGHTA and CDR2 FQGNSA.

V gene TRBV7-2 combines with J gene TRBJ2-3; perhaps TRBD1 as D (6 bases). The CDR3 has 15 residues. From germline, CDR1 is SGHTA and CDR2 FQGNSA. Trimming stripped 5 bases from V and 5 bases from J, with 17 bases between. CDR3 coding DNA: TGTGCCAGCAGCCTCTTGAGGGGGTTACTAGATACGCAGTATTTT. Its translation: CASSLLRGLLDTQYF.

This chain uses TRBV3-1 (or the pseudogene TRBV3-2) with TRBJ1-3; weak D call: TRBD1 (6 bases). The CDR3 covers 15 residues. The ends were cut back, 0 bases at V and 7 bases at J, with 13 bases in the middle. Germline V lookup: CDR1 LGHDT, CDR2 YNNKEL (reference sequence). DNA of the CDR3: TGTGCCAGCAGCCAAGACCTTACAGGGACGAACACCATATATTTT. It codes for CASSQDLTGTNTIYF.

The V call is TRBV5-6, the J call TRBJ2-7; D gene unclear. The V gene's germline CDR1 is SGHDT and CDR2 YYEEEE. The V end was cut by 1 base, the J end by 0 bases, with 8 bases between. This CDR3 has 14 residues. Here the CDR3 DNA reads TGTGCCAGCAGCTTGACCGAGAGCTCCTACGAGCAGTACTTC. It translates to CASSLTESSYEQYF.

The CDR3 protein is CATSRGPAGDNEQFF. CDR3 nucleotide sequence: TGTGCCACCAGCAGAGGGCCAGCGGGAGACAATGAGCAGTTCTTC. V gene TRBV15 combines with J gene TRBJ2-1; 8 bases fit TRBD2. Germline assignment: CDR1 LNHNV and CDR2 YYDKDF (reference sequence). The V segment lost 1 base and the J segment 5 bases; nucleotides outside the gene matches: 4. CDR3 size: 15 residues.

The V and J genes are TRBV6-4 and TRBJ2-2; weak D call: TRBD2 (6 bases). V lost 5 bases and J lost 0, with 13 bases in between. The germline CDR1 and CDR2 sequences are MRHNA and SNTAGT. The CDR3 has 16 amino acids. CDR3 amino acids: CASSPRSGANTGELFF. The CDR3 region has the DNA TGTGCCAGCAGTCCACGTAGCGGTGCGAACACCGGGGAGCTGTTTTTT.

This clone was observed once. J is TRBJ1-2 and V is TRBV5-1, with D maybe TRBD1 (5 bases). Trimming cost V 5 bases and J 7 bases, with 18 bases left between them. From germline, CDR1 is SGHRS and CDR2 YFSETQ. This CDR3 has 14 residues. DNA for the CDR3: TGCGCCAGCAGACCGGACGGGGACGCAGGTGGCTACACCTTC. Its translation: CASRPDGDAGGYTF.

V and J are TRBV3-1 (or the pseudogene TRBV3-2) and TRBJ2-7; 8 bases are shared with TRBD2. This CDR3 contains 14 residues. The germline gives CDR1 LGHDT, CDR2 YNNKEL (reference sequence). The J segment lost 5 bases and the V segment lost 4 bases, leaving 7 bases of the junction unmatched. The CDR3 nucleotides are TGTGCCAGCAGCCGCAGCGGGAGTTGGAACGAGCAGTACTTC. The encoded protein is CASSRSGSWNEQYF.

This chain connects TRBV7-3 to TRBJ2-7, with TRBD2 matching 7 bases. With V trimmed by 2 bases and J by 3 bases, 4 bases remained unmatched. The CDR3 covers 14 residues. Germline V lookup: CDR1 SGHTA, CDR2 FQGTGA. CDR3 bases: TGTGCCAGCAGCTTAGGGAGGGTAGTCTACGAGCAGTACTTC. The encoded protein is CASSLGRVVYEQYF.

The rearrangement uses TRBV10-3 and TRBJ1-6; possibly TRBD1 for D (6 bases). V was cut by 5 bases and J by 5 bases, with 10 bases left in between. The CDR3 spans 14 residues. Germline loops: CDR1 ENHRY, CDR2 SYGVKD. The CDR3 is CAISMDSNNSPLHF. In DNA form, the CDR3 reads TGTGCCATCAGTATGGACAGTAATAATTCACCCCTCCACTTT.

V is TRBV19 and J is TRBJ1-1; 9 positions agree with TRBD1. Losses at the gene ends were 6 bases for V and 6 bases for J; bases not matched to a gene: 5. The CDR3 totals 13 residues. Per germline, CDR1 LNHDA and CDR2 SQIVND (reference sequence). The DNA for the CDR3 is TGTGCCAGTAGCCCAACAGGGGGCCCTGAAGCTTTCTTT. This translates into CASSPTGGPEAFF.

The chain carries TRBV7-9 and TRBJ2-7; 10 nucleotides match TRBD1. This CDR3 is built from 14 residues. J lost 3 bases, V lost 5 bases, and 4 bases had no gene match. CDR1 is SEHNR and CDR2 is FQNEAQ in the germline V gene (reference sequence). The CDR3 region is CASSPGQGFYEQYF. CDR3 nucleotide sequence: TGTGCCAGCAGCCCGGGACAGGGGTTCTACGAGCAGTACTTC.

The chain employs TRBV12-5 and TRBJ2-2, with D unclear. Germline V gene data show CDR1 as LGHNT and CDR2 as FRNRAP. The CDR3 has 16 residues. The germline V and J ends were trimmed by 1 base and 7 bases, with 16 bases remaining between them. CDR3 residues: CASGLGGSFLGGELFF. CDR3 bases: TGTGCTAGTGGTTTGGGAGGCAGTTTCCTTGGCGGGGAGCTGTTTTTT. Filled out from reference TRBV12-5 and TRBJ2-2, the complete variable domain reads DARVTQTPRHKVTEMGQEVTMRCQPILGHNTVFWYRQTMMQGLELLAYFRNRAPLDDSGMPKDRFSAEMPDATLATLKIQPSEPRDSAVYFCASGLGGSFLGGELFFGEGSRLTVL.

CDR3 nucleotide sequence: TGTGCCAGCAGTGGAGAGTCTAGCGGGAGGAGACACAATGAGCAGTTCTTC. Translation: CASSGESSGRRHNEQFF. The V and J genes are TRBV28 and TRBJ2-1, with 11 bases identical to TRBD2. The CDR3 covers 17 residues. Per germline, CDR1 MDHEN and CDR2 SYDVKM. V lost 5 bases, J lost 5 bases, and 11 bases stayed unmatched. Based on the CDR3 plus reference TRBV28 and TRBJ2-1, the full variable domain is DVKVTQSSRYLVKRTGEKVFLECVQDMDHENMFWYRQDPGLGLRLIYFSYDVKMKEKGDIPEGYSVSREKKERFSLILESASTNQTSMYLCASSGESSGRRHNEQFFGPGTRLTVL.

The rearrangement joins TRBV18 to TRBJ1-5; no clear D gene. The ends were cut back, 5 bases at V and 3 bases at J, with 11 bases in the middle. CDR1 KGHSH and CDR2 LQKENI come from the germline V gene. The CDR3 covers 14 residues. As DNA, the CDR3 is TGTGCCAGCTCAGGATCCGGGGACAATCAGCCCCAGCATTTT. This sequence encodes CASSGSGDNQPQHF.

This clone was seen just once. The V gene is TRBV18, the J gene TRBJ2-7; D gene ambiguous. Germline CDR1 and CDR2: KGHSH and LQKENI. CDR3 length: 12 amino acids. Trimming shortened V by 5 bases and J by 2 bases, and 7 bases separated the two germline ends. The CDR3 bases are TGTGCCAGCTCAACCGATCCCTACGAGCAGTACTTC. It codes for CASSTDPYEQYF.

This clone was counted once. The V call is TRBV27, the J call TRBJ1-5; unclear D gene. This CDR3 comprises 13 residues. Per the germline V gene, CDR1 is MNHEY and CDR2 is SMNVEV (reference sequence). Trimming removed 6 bases at V and 3 bases at J, with 9 bases between. CDR3 amino acids: CASSGRFNQPQHF. The DNA for the CDR3 is TGTGCCAGCAGCGGACGGTTCAATCAGCCCCAGCATTTT.

This clone was counted a single time. The chain uses TRBV9 and TRBJ2-5, with D possibly called TRBD1 or TRBD2 (5 bases each). Deletions cut 7 bases from V and 1 base from J, with 14 bases between. The CDR3 totals 14 residues. Germline CDR1 SGDLS, CDR2 YYNGEE. The CDR3 DNA follows: TGTGCCAGCGGGGCGGGCGGCTCCCAAGAGACCCAGTACTTC. Translation gives CASGAGGSQETQYF.